This TCR beta chain derives from a study of cytomegalovirus exposure and HLA in healthy donors. General study points: Later analysis revealed greater clonal expansion in HLA-associated TCR beta chains than in equally common others. Presence/absence analyses supposed approximately even sequencing depth among donors.

Primers included in the PCR were 60 Vbeta and 13 Jbeta primers. Libraries were prepared by immunoSEQ multiplex PCR; TCRdb keeps only in-frame clonotypes and omits some of them. The profile shows some 170,000 clones, over 75% of them singletons. As regards this clone: Its antigen is unknown.

Trimming removed 4 bases from V and 1 base from J, with 15 bases in between. The CDR3 consists of 16 residues. Germline lookup yields CDR1 MNHEY and CDR2 SMNVEV (reference sequence). Healthy individuals who donated bone marrow served as the donors. The sequence derives from a man aged 35 to 55 in good health and CMV-seronegative. Sequencing input: PBMCs. This chain joins TRBV27 and TRBJ2-3; the D gene is possibly TRBD2 (7 bases). The CDR3 DNA follows: TGTGCCAGCAGTTCCTCGAGGGGGGGTGGCACAGATACGCAGTATTTT. Its protein is CASSSSRGGGTDTQYF.